The 18 T cell receptor beta chains given below trace back to one sample, sequenced in a study of TIL therapy for anti-PD-1-resistant metastatic lung cancer. Specified time point: pre-treatment sample, taken before nivolumab and TIL therapy. The immunoSEQ assay was v3. Produced via immunoSEQ multiplex PCR; TCRdb's table is partial and in-frame only. The profile shows 36,000 or so clones, around 79% of them singletons. Sequencing was performed on blood, taken at baseline. These receptors originate from a person aged 25-85 years with non-small cell lung cancer.

V usage is TRBV7-8 and J usage is TRBJ2-3; TRBD2 matches 11 bases. Germline trimming cut 5 bases from V and 2 bases from J; bases unmatched to any gene: 6. The CDR3 runs to 16 residues. CDR1 and CDR2 from the germline V gene are SGHVS and FQNEAQ. CDR3 bases: TGTGCCAGCAGCCAAGGACTAGCGGGCTACACAGATACGCAGTATTTT. Protein: CASSQGLAGYTDTQYF.

V usage is TRBV28 and J usage is TRBJ2-7, with D unresolved. There are 14 residues in the CDR3. Trimming pared 5 bases from V and 3 bases from J, leaving 14 bases between. Germline CDR1 reads MDHEN; CDR2 reads SYDVKM. This chain's CDR3 is CASSPIDAIYEQYF. The CDR3 DNA reads as TGTGCCAGCAGTCCTATTGATGCGATCTACGAGCAGTACTTC.

V gene TRBV7-9 combines with J gene TRBJ2-3; D might be TRBD2 (5 bases). Per germline, CDR1 SEHNR and CDR2 FQNEAQ (reference sequence). V lost 3 bases and J 7 bases, leaving 11 bases between the germline ends. CDR3 length: 13 amino acids. The CDR3 sequence is CASSFEGRNTQYF. The CDR3 bases are TGTGCCAGCAGCTTTGAAGGGAGAAATACGCAGTATTTT.

This chain connects TRBV9 to TRBJ2-1; possibly TRBD1 or TRBD2 for D (6 bases each). CDR1 and CDR2 from the germline V gene are SGDLS and YYNGEE. The length of the CDR3 is 17 residues. Between the trimmed V and J ends, which lost 4 bases and 0 bases, there was a span of 17 bases. CDR3 in amino acids: CASSPGGGMSSYNEQFF. CDR3 DNA: TGTGCCAGCAGCCCTGGGGGCGGGATGAGCTCCTACAATGAGCAGTTCTTC.

The chain combines TRBV28 with TRBJ2-7, with 11 bases fitting TRBD2. In germline, CDR1 is MDHEN, CDR2 SYDVKM. The V segment lost 5 bases and the J segment 3 bases; nucleotides outside the gene matches: 9. The CDR3 sequence is 16 residues long. The chain's CDR3 is CASSAEGLADLYEQYF. In DNA, the CDR3 is TGTGCCAGCAGTGCAGAGGGACTAGCGGACCTCTACGAGCAGTACTTC.

V gene TRBV27 combines with J gene TRBJ1-5, with 11 bases aligning to TRBD1. The ends lost 6 bases at V and 4 bases at J; junction bases unmatched: 11. This CDR3 comprises 17 residues. Germline V CDR1 and CDR2: MNHEY, SMNVEV (reference sequence). CDR3 protein: CASSPRGTGGVNQPQHF. The CDR3 region has the DNA TGTGCCAGCAGCCCGAGGGGGACAGGGGGAGTAAATCAGCCCCAGCATTTT.

The chain employs TRBV5-4 and TRBJ2-7, with unresolved D. The CDR3 is made up of 15 amino acids. Germline V gene sequence: CDR1 SGHNT, CDR2 YYREEE (reference sequence). V lost 0 bases, J lost 2 bases, and 12 bases lay in between. The CDR3 DNA follows: TGTGCCAGCAGCTTGGCCGGATCGGCAGCCTACGAGCAGTACTTC. It is translated as CASSLAGSAAYEQYF.

The chain recombines TRBV10-3 with TRBJ1-3; possibly TRBD1 for D (5 bases). Trimming left V 7 bases short and J 2 bases short, with 15 bases between. This CDR3 is built from 15 residues. Germline V gives CDR1 ENHRY, CDR2 SYGVKD. CDR3 protein: CAITRAEFTGNTIYF. CDR3 DNA sequence: TGTGCCATCACCAGGGCAGAATTTACTGGAAACACCATATATTTT.

The CDR3 sequence is CASSIRDTDGYTF. The CDR3 DNA is TGTGCCAGTAGTATCCGGGACACGGATGGCTACACCTTC. The J gene is TRBJ1-2, the V gene TRBV19, with TRBD1 as a possible D gene (6 bases). The CDR3 is made up of 13 amino acids. The germline gives CDR1 LNHDA, CDR2 SQIVND (reference sequence). Between the trimmed V and J ends, which lost 3 bases and 6 bases, there was a span of 11 bases. Drawing the rest from reference TRBV19 and TRBJ1-2, the complete variable domain is DGGITQSPKYLFRKEGQNVTLSCEQNLNHDAMYWYRQDPGQGLRLIYYSQIVNDFQKGDIAEGYSVSREKKESFPLTVTSAQKNPTAFYLCASSIRDTDGYTFGSGTRLTVV.

This rearrangement joins TRBV30 to TRBJ2-1, with D possibly being TRBD1 (6 bases). This CDR3 is built from 17 residues. Deletions cut 0 bases from V and 0 bases from J, with 15 bases between. Per the germline V gene, CDR1 is GTSNPN and CDR2 is SVGIG (reference sequence). CDR3 coding DNA: TGTGCCTGGAGTGTCTACGGACAGAGGAGCTCCTACAATGAGCAGTTCTTC. Amino acids: CAWSVYGQRSSYNEQFF.

V and J are TRBV5-8 and TRBJ2-3; D gene ambiguous. Per the germline V gene, CDR1 is SGHTS and CDR2 is YDEGEE. Deletions cut 0 bases from V and 6 bases from J, with 11 bases between. This CDR3 region has 14 residues. This CDR3 reads CASSLGLHPDTQYF. The CDR3, as DNA: TGTGCCAGCAGCTTGGGACTCCATCCGGATACGCAGTATTTT.

In DNA, the CDR3 is TGCAGCGCCGGGACAGGGGTCTACACTGGGGCTTTCTTT. Translated, it gives CSAGTGVYTGAFF. The chain employs TRBV29-1 and TRBJ1-1; 10 bases are a match to TRBD1. Germline V gene lookup returns CDR1 SQVTM and CDR2 ANQGSEA. The length of the CDR3 is 13 residues. V gave up 7 bases and J gave up 11 bases; unmatched junction bases: 13.

The rearrangement uses TRBV5-1 and TRBJ2-3, with 7 bases that match TRBD1. This CDR3 has 15 amino acids. J lost 1 base, V lost 5 bases, and 7 bases had no gene match. Germline CDR1 reads SGHRS; CDR2 reads YFSETQ. The CDR3 sequence: CASRQNRGGTDTQYF. The CDR3 nucleotides are TGCGCCAGCAGACAGAACAGGGGTGGCACAGATACGCAGTATTTT.

The chain uses TRBV18 and TRBJ2-1; the D gene could be TRBD1 or TRBD2 (6 bases each). The CDR3 is 17 residues long. Per the germline V gene, CDR1 is KGHSH and CDR2 is LQKENI. V lost 8 bases and J 2 bases, leaving 22 bases between the germline ends. CDR3 residues: CASAHPPGARAYNEQFF. The CDR3 DNA is TGTGCCAGCGCTCACCCCCCGGGGGCGCGGGCCTACAATGAGCAGTTCTTC.

The chain uses TRBV10-3 and TRBJ2-3, with D possibly TRBD2 on 5 matching bases. The V and J ends lost 4 bases and 6 bases respectively, with 8 bases between them. Germline loops: CDR1 ENHRY, CDR2 SYGVKD. The CDR3 is 12 amino acids. The CDR3 nucleotides are TGTGCCATCAGTGCTTTAGCGGATACGCAGTATTTT. Protein product: CAISALADTQYF.

CDR3: CASSLGPRSDTQYF. CDR3 bases: TGTGCCAGCAGCTTGGGTCCCCGCTCGGATACGCAGTATTTT. The gene calls are TRBV5-6 and TRBJ2-3; D is uncertain. CDR1 is SGHDT and CDR2 is YYEEEE in the germline V gene. The CDR3 is 14 amino acids. Trimming left V 0 bases short and J 6 bases short, with 11 bases between. The full variable domain, completed using reference TRBV5-6 and TRBJ2-3, is DAGVTQSPTHLIKTRGQQVTLRCSPKSGHDTVSWYQQALGQGPQFIFQYYEEEERQRGNFPDRFSGHQFPNYSSELNVNALLLGDSALYLCASSLGPRSDTQYFGPGTRLTVL.

This clone was found a few times. The CDR3 nucleotides are TGTGCCAGCAGCCAAGATCGTTATCAGGGATACAATGAAGCTTTCTTT. Translating it yields CASSQDRYQGYNEAFF. The genes are TRBV14 and TRBJ1-1, with D possibly TRBD1 on 5 matching bases. V lost 0 bases and J lost 7, with 18 bases in between. This CDR3 has 16 amino acids. The V gene's germline CDR1 is SGHDN and CDR2 FVKESK. Full variable domain (outside the CDR3, taken from reference TRBV14 and TRBJ1-1): EAGVTQFPSHSVIEKGQTVTLRCDPISGHDNLYWYRRVMGKEIKFLLHFVKESKQDESGMPNNRFLAERTGGTYSTLKVQPAELEDSGVYFCASSQDRYQGYNEAFFGQGTRLTVV.

The chain is built from TRBV19 and TRBJ2-7, with 9 bases matching TRBD1. The V gene end was trimmed by 8 bases and the J gene end by 3 bases; junction bases not matched to a gene: 8. Germline V gives CDR1 LNHDA, CDR2 SQIVND (reference sequence). The CDR3 is made up of 14 amino acids. The CDR3: CASRGTGKNYEQYF. DNA of the CDR3: TGTGCCAGTCGAGGGACAGGGAAAAACTACGAGCAGTACTTC.